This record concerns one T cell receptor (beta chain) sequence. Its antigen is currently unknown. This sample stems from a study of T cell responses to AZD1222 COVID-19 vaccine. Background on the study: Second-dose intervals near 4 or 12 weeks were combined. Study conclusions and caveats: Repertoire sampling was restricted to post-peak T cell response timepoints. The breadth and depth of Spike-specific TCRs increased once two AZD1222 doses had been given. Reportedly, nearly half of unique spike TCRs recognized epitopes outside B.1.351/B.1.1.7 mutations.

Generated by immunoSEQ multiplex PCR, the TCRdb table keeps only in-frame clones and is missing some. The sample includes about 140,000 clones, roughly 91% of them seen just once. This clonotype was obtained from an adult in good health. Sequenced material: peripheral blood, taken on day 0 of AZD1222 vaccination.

CDR3 DNA: TGTGCCAGCAGGGGACAGGGTGACCAGCCCCAGCATTTT. It translates to CASRGQGDQPQHF. The chain couples TRBV28 to TRBJ1-5; TRBD1 aligns across 9 bases. The junction had 4 bases not matched to a gene; V was cut back by 6 bases and J by 7 bases. CDR3 length: 13 residues. The germline gives CDR1 MDHEN, CDR2 SYDVKM.